Included here is one T cell receptor (beta chain) sequence, with context. TCRdb re-called the RT-PCR reads with MiXCR, one entry per CDR3 protein. In the table there are around 790,000 distinct CDR3 sequences, over 20% of which are singletons. This sample was taken from a study of response to subunit inactivated influenza vaccine. Trimming removed 3 bases from V and 3 bases from J, with 12 bases in between. Looked up from germline, CDR1 is DFQATT and CDR2 is SNEGSKA (reference sequence). The CDR3 length is 14 residues. The receptor's source is a man between 50 and 59 years old who received an inactivated influenza vaccine. J is TRBJ1-5 and V is TRBV20-1; D gene uncertain. Source: PBMCs from blood, taken about 5 days after vaccination. Written as DNA, the CDR3 is TGCAGTGCTAGTTTAGGTACGGTCAATCAGCCCCAGCATTTT. Its translation is CSASLGTVNQPQHF.